This T cell receptor beta chain was observed in a study of cytomegalovirus exposure and HLA in healthy donors. Germline CDR1 reads SGHKS; CDR2 reads YYEKEE (reference sequence). CDR3 length equals 13 residues. Trimming shortened V by 8 bases and J by 0 bases, and 11 bases separated the two germline ends. In the PCR, 60 Vbeta and 13 Jbeta primers were used. Produced via immunoSEQ multiplex PCR; TCRdb's table is partial and in-frame only. The data contain some 130,000 clones, 79% of them singletons. The sequence derives from a man in his forties in good health and CMV-seropositive. The chain joins TRBV5-5 to TRBJ1-1, with D tentatively TRBD1 (6 bases). Sequencing input: PBMCs. As DNA, the CDR3 is TGTGCCAGGCCTCAGGGGTTGAACACTGAAGCTTTCTTT. This translates into CARPQGLNTEAFF.